This T cell receptor beta chain comes out of a study of T cell repertoires in cytomegalovirus infection. Whole-study context: Used in the study were CMV epitopes, some recently identified and HLA-C-restricted, others well-studied and HLA-B-restricted. An indication of both CMV infection and matching HLA type came from public TCR beta signatures.

TCRdb used MiXCR to reprocess the reads, holding one entry per CDR3 protein. The sample shows approximately 730,000 distinct CDR3 sequences, about 29% of them seen only once. In this sample, this clonotype turned up a few times. The antigen remains unidentified. Overall study results and limits: Carriage of CMV together with the relevant HLA was identifiable through cumulative public TCR beta family frequency. Clonotypes of TCR beta that were HLA-C-restricted and CMV-specific dominated the ex vivo response.

This receptor was taken from a human donor in good health (CMV status not recorded). Some clones in this sample may be carry-over from other donors' samples. Material: cultured CD8+ T cells from PBMCs, obtained from culture after CMV antigen stimulation.

CDR3 loop: CASSAAMPETQYF. The CDR3 bases are TGTGCCAGTAGTGCGGCCATGCCGGAGACCCAGTACTTC. The chain employs TRBV19 and TRBJ2-5; D is unclear. Germline CDR1 LNHDA, CDR2 SQIVND (reference sequence). The CDR3 loop spans 13 amino acids. V lost 5 bases and J 5 bases, leaving 12 bases between the germline ends.